This TCR beta chain originates from a study of CD8 T cells in Susac syndrome. For this clonotype: The antigen remains unidentified.

This CDR3 has 13 residues. Trimming took 0 bases from V and 6 from J, leaving 9 bases between them. In germline, CDR1 is LNHNV, CDR2 YYDKDF (reference sequence). Reverse transcription of about 0.45 to 1 ug RNA used random hexamers. immunoSEQ multiplex PCR amplified TCR beta CDR3 across 54 Vbeta, 13 Jbeta. TCRdb fed the immunoSEQ multiplex PCR reads into MiXCR, producing one record per CDR3 protein. The table shows 160,000 or so distinct CDR3 sequences, with 90% to 95% occurring only once. General study results and limits: Only a relatively small number of individuals were included in the TCR sequencing and HLA analysis.

Controls matched for sex and age were healthy donors. The CD8+ and CD4+ T cells were negatively isolated, with the TEMRA cells enriched by FACS. This clonotype was obtained from a human donor in good health. The chain employs TRBV15 and TRBJ2-7; D call uncertain. Material: CD4+ T cells from PBMCs. This CDR3 reads CATSRDLGLEQYF. In DNA, the CDR3 is TGTGCCACCAGCAGAGATCTTGGCCTCGAGCAGTACTTC. Variable domain in full (rest from reference TRBV15 and TRBJ2-7): DAMVIQNPRYQVTQFGKPVTLSCSQTLNHNVMYWYQQKSSQAPKLLFHYYDKDFNNEADTPDNFQSRRPNTSFCFLDIRSPGLGDTAMYLCATSRDLGLEQYFGPGTRLTVT.